The entry that follows covers one T cell receptor beta chain sequence. The data originate from a study of T cell changes during pregnancy in multiple sclerosis. Sequencing was performed with immunoSEQ multiplex PCR; in TCRdb, only in-frame clones are kept and a portion is missing. The sample has some 77,000 clones; around 93% are singletons. Trimming removed 2 bases from V and 6 bases from J; junction bases left unmatched: 7. Germline V gene lookup returns CDR1 SGHRS and CDR2 YFSETQ. This CDR3 region has 16 residues. The chain is built from TRBV5-1 and TRBJ2-2, with 10 bases fitting TRBD2. Specimen: peripheral blood, collected after pregnancy. This receptor was identified in a female donor in good health, enrolled as a control in a pregnancy study. CDR3 in amino acids: CASSLWSSGGAGELFF. CDR3 in DNA: TGCGCCAGCAGCTTATGGTCGAGCGGGGGGGCCGGGGAGCTGTTTTTT.